The clone carrying this T cell receptor (beta chain) was counted between two and nine times. Its target is not known. With molecular barcodes, quantitative 5'-RACE was used to make the TCR beta libraries. TCRdb processed the 5' RACE reads anew with MiXCR; each CDR3 protein has one entry. Counted here are some 800,000 distinct CDR3 sequences, 10% to 15% occurring once; the ten biggest clones make up roughly 0.51%. These data come from a study of CD8 T cells in ankylosing spondylitis. Findings and caveats of the study: What seemed typical of ankylosing spondylitis blood was a TCR beta motif built from 7 or 8 highly homologous variants. Past research had described some motif variants in reactive arthritis synovial fluid and blood.

The CDR3 spans 16 residues. Germline V CDR1 and CDR2: SGHRS, YFSETQ. V was shortened by 4 bases and J by 0 bases, with 14 bases between the two germline ends. What was sequenced was blood, either unsorted or a sorted T cell fraction (not recorded which). The J gene is TRBJ2-4, the V gene TRBV5-1; D is perhaps TRBD1 (6 bases). The clonotype was recovered from a male donor with ankylosing spondylitis. For the CDR3, the DNA is TGCGCCAGCAGCCTCGGACAGTTACTAGCCAAAAACATTCAGTACTTC. Protein sequence: CASSLGQLLAKNIQYF.